These T cell receptor beta chains were read from a single sample in a study of graft-versus-host responses after intestinal transplantation. The method was immunoSEQ multiplex PCR; TCRdb's version includes in-frame clones alone and lacks a portion of them. The sample records about 120,000 clones, 90% being singletons. Antigens of these TCRs are unknown. The sample here was unstimulated CD4+ T cells sorted from spleen or lymph node cells, taken before intestinal transplant. The receptor source for this set is a human donor who received an intestinal transplant. CDR3s include the opening cysteine and the closing phenylalanine or tryptophan. The D gene is left open where the match is weak. A clone size is listed for some rows: how often the clone was seen (once, few, many), or a class if it is expanded.

J gene: TRBJ2-3; D gene: TRBD2; V gene: TRBV29-1; clone size: .; CDR3 protein: CSVTSGTDTQYF; CDR3 DNA: TGCAGCGTTACTAGCGGCACAGATACGCAGTATTTT
J gene: TRBJ2-3; D gene: .; V gene: TRBV5-1; clone size: .; CDR3 protein: CASSLGYSADTQYF; CDR3 DNA: TGCGCCAGCAGCCTAGGCTATAGCGCAGATACGCAGTATTTT
J gene: TRBJ1-3; D gene: .; V gene: TRBV19; clone size: .; CDR3 protein: CASGLSFMSGNTIYF; CDR3 DNA: TGTGCCAGTGGCCTTTCCTTTATGTCTGGAAACACCATATATTTT
J gene: TRBJ2-2; D gene: TRBD1; V gene: TRBV28; clone size: .; CDR3 protein: CASKVPGGTGELFF; CDR3 DNA: TGTGCCAGCAAGGTGCCAGGGGGCACCGGGGAGCTGTTTTTT
J gene: TRBJ2-6; D gene: .; V gene: TRBV11-2; clone size: .; CDR3 protein: CASSLQGTGANVLTF; CDR3 DNA: TGTGCCAGCAGCCTGCAGGGAACTGGGGCCAACGTCCTGACTTTC
J gene: TRBJ1-1; D gene: .; V gene: TRBV18; clone size: .; CDR3 protein: CASSPLPGEAFF; CDR3 DNA: TGTGCCAGCTCACCACTTCCAGGTGAAGCTTTCTTT
J gene: TRBJ2-5; D gene: TRBD1; V gene: TRBV11-3; clone size: .; CDR3 protein: CASSLGQGQETQYF; CDR3 DNA: TGTGCCAGCAGCTTAGGACAGGGACAAGAGACCCAGTACTTC
J gene: TRBJ2-5; D gene: .; V gene: TRBV13; clone size: .; CDR3 protein: CASSFHPQETQYF; CDR3 DNA: TGTGCCAGCAGCTTTCATCCCCAAGAGACCCAGTACTTC
J gene: TRBJ2-7; D gene: TRBD1; V gene: TRBV6-6; clone size: few; CDR3 protein: CASTGRDRGMDEQYF; CDR3 DNA: TGTGCCAGCACCGGAAGGGACAGGGGGATGGACGAGCAGTACTTC
J gene: TRBJ2-5; D gene: .; V gene: TRBV15; clone size: .; CDR3 protein: CATSRVITGVQETQYF; CDR3 DNA: TGTGCCACCAGCAGAGTCATTACAGGTGTACAAGAGACCCAGTACTTC
J gene: TRBJ2-3; D gene: TRBD1; V gene: TRBV7-2; clone size: .; CDR3 protein: CASSTDRAFIGTDTQYF; CDR3 DNA: TGTGCCAGCAGCACAGACAGGGCGTTTATTGGCACAGATACGCAGTATTTT
J gene: TRBJ2-2; D gene: .; V gene: TRBV6-5; clone size: .; CDR3 protein: CASSYEAGKTGELFF; CDR3 DNA: TGTGCCAGCAGTTACGAGGCAGGGAAAACCGGGGAGCTGTTTTTT
J gene: TRBJ2-3; D gene: .; V gene: TRBV5-4; clone size: .; CDR3 protein: CASSSWSNLAGDTQYF; CDR3 DNA: TGTGCCAGCAGCTCGTGGTCAAACCTAGCTGGCGATACGCAGTATTTT